The sequence of this T cell receptor (beta chain) was determined in a study of T cell responses to AZD1222 COVID-19 vaccine (dated by TCRdb to 2020 to 2023). About the study as a whole: AZD1222 recipients with second doses at about 4 weeks or about 12 weeks were pooled, because spike-specific TCR depth and breadth did not differ between schedules. A total of more than 230 trial participants underwent TCR sequencing, of whom about 200 had received two doses of AZD1222 and 26 had received two doses of the MenACWY control vaccine. Enrollment into the trials was organized by age into subgroups of 18-55, 56-69 and 70-plus years, and those subgroups contained about 150, 27 and 61 TCR-sequenced participants, respectively. Summary of the overall study and its limitations: Reportedly, almost half of the unique spike-specific TCRs recognized epitopes lying outside the regions that are mutated in the B.1.351 and B.1.1.7 variants. Vaccine-associated CD4 TCRs spanned the whole spike protein, with dominant responses in regions 160-218 and 743-854. After two AZD1222 doses, both the breadth and the depth of spike-specific TCRs were significantly higher than at day 0 and than in MenACWY recipients. Conclusions about previously exposed vaccinees are limited because only a handful of AZD1222 recipients were SARS-CoV-2 seropositive at baseline. Participants were mostly white British and included more females than males, and it was suggested by the authors that clonal diversity may have been underestimated. In the small 56-69-year group, the increase in depth fell short of significance, most likely because of low power. Because no day 14 peak-response samples were available, repertoires were characterized only after the peak T cell response.

The CDR3 regions of human TCRbeta chains were analyzed by immunosequencing. In the source study's methods: Repertoire TCRs were checked for matches against a reference library of SARS-CoV-2-specific TCRs that had been generated using the MIRA antigen-specificity platform. Breadth was defined as the fraction of unique TCRs that were SARS-CoV-2-associated, and depth was defined as the fraction of total T cells that were SARS-CoV-2-associated. Using the MIRA data, every spike-specific TCR was mapped to the spike region that the TCR reacted to and assigned to either a CD4 or a CD8 class. Log10-transformed breadth and depth values were compared by one-way ANOVA with Sidak's multiple comparisons tests. As stored in TCRdb, this immuneACCESS dataset retains in-frame rearrangements with V and J assigned. A fraction of the clones does not appear; measured against another copy, unresolved V genes explain less than half of the discrepancy, and the remainder lacks a known reason. That table is the source of V, J and clone size, and D and trimming were worked out from the DNA. Across this sample there are over 100,000 clones, with approximately 84% seen only once. The leading ten clones occupy about a fifth of the sample.

Taken with the paper, the label for time point translates to: baseline before first vaccination. Vaccinee samples came from UK trials COV001 and COV002, including a single-blind randomized controlled phase 2/3 trial of AZD1222 (ChAdOx1 nCoV-19) in healthy adults. Trial participant PBMC samples were collected at day 0 and day 28 after the second dose for TCRbeta chain sequencing. The CDR3 sequence holds 12 residues, the cysteine and phenylalanine included. Just the 36-base CDR3 DNA is kept, in frame starting at base 1. Cut back by 1 base and 7 bases, the V and J ends lie 5 bases apart. From a lookup of the germline V gene, CDR1 and CDR2 are SGHRS and YFSETQ. This clone was recorded only once. This clone's antigen is unknown. Base-call qualities are not available, and no considerably larger clone is one nucleotide away.

The receptor was isolated from an adult in good health. The sample here was peripheral blood, taken on day 0 of AZD1222 vaccination. The chain couples TRBV5-1 to TRBJ2-2, with the D gene not confidently named. The bases are TGCGCCAGCAGCTTGACGCTCGGGGAGCTGTTTTTT. Its amino acids are CASSLTLGELFF.